In its sample, the clone carrying this TCR beta chain was seen many times. What it binds is unknown. This specimen belongs to a study of neurological immune-mediated disorders. Study summary: Multiple sclerosis patients numbering some 35 comprised approximately 30 relapsing-remitting and 3 secondary progressive patients.

Findings of the study overall: HTLV-1-associated myelopathy led in TCR clonal expansion, while multiple sclerosis ranked lowest, below healthy controls.

The CDR3 spans 13 residues. V was shortened by 4 bases and J by 6 bases, with 10 bases between the two germline ends. Germline V gene lookup returns CDR1 SGHRS and CDR2 YFSETQ. Per sequencing run, 15-18 subjects together gave over 160 million TCR-beta sequences. Using its own MiXCR run on the 5' RACE reads, TCRdb lists one record per CDR3 protein. This sample has roughly 41,000 distinct CDR3 sequences, with 1.9% found just once. Unsorted libraries came from 2 million PBMCs stored at -80 °C. The source material was PBMCs. The chain links TRBV5-1 to TRBJ2-2; tentatively, D is TRBD1 (6 bases). This receptor was obtained from a woman aged 40 to 50 with multiple sclerosis. The CDR3 coding sequence is TGCGCCAGCAGCGACACAGGGTCCGGGGAGCTGTTTTTT. It yields the protein CASSDTGSGELFF.